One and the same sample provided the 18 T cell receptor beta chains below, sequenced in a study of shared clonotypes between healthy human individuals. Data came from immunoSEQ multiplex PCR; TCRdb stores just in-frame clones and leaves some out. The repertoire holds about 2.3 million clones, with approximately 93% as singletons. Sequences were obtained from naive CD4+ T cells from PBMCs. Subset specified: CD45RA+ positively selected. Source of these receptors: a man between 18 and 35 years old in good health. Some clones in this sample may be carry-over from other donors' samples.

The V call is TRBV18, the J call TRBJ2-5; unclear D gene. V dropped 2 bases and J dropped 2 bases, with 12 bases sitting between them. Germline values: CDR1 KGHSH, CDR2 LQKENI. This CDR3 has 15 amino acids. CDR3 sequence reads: CASSPTTGWQETQYF. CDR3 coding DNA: TGTGCCAGCTCACCAACGACTGGCTGGCAAGAGACCCAGTACTTC.

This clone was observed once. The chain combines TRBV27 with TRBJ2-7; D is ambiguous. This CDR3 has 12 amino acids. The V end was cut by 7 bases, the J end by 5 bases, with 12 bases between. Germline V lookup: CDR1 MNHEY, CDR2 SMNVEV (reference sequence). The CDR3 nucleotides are TGTGCCAGCACCTCTCTAGGTCACGAGCAGTACTTC. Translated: CASTSLGHEQYF.

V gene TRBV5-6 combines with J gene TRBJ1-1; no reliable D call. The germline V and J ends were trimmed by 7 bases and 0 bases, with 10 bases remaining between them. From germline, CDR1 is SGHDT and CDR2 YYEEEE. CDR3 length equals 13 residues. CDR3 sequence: CASRRLMNTEAFF. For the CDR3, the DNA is TGTGCCAGCCGGCGTCTAATGAACACTGAAGCTTTCTTT.

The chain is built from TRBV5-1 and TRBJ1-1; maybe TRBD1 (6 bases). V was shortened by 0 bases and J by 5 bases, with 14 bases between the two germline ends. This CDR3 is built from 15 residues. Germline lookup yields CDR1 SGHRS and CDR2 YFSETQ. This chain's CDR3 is CASSLGQVRGTEAFF. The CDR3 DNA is TGCGCCAGCAGCTTGGGACAAGTTAGGGGGACTGAAGCTTTCTTT. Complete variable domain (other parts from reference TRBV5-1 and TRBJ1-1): KAGVTQTPRYLIKTRGQQVTLSCSPISGHRSVSWYQQTPGQGLQFLFEYFSETQRNKGNFPGRFSGRQFSNSRSEMNVSTLELGDSALYLCASSLGQVRGTEAFFGQGTRLTVV.

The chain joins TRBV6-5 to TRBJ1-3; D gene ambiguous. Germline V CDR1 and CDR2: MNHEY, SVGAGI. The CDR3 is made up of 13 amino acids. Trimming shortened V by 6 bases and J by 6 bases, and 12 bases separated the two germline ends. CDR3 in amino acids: CASRPPIQNTIYF. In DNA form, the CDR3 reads TGTGCCAGCAGGCCCCCTATACAAAACACCATATATTTT.

In DNA form, the CDR3 reads TGTGCCTGGAGTTCGGACTTTAGGGCCGGGGAGCTGTTTTTT. Translation gives CAWSSDFRAGELFF. The chain employs TRBV30 and TRBJ2-2, with a tentative D call TRBD2 (5 bases). This CDR3 spans 14 amino acids. Germline values: CDR1 GTSNPN, CDR2 SVGIG (reference sequence). V gave up 2 bases and J gave up 6 bases, with 13 bases separating them.

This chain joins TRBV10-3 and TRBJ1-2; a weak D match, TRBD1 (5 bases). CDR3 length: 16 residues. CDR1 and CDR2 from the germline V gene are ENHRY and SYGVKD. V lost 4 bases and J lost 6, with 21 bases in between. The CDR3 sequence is CAISANLGPTPHGYTF. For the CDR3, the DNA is TGTGCCATCAGTGCCAATCTGGGGCCCACCCCTCATGGCTACACCTTC.

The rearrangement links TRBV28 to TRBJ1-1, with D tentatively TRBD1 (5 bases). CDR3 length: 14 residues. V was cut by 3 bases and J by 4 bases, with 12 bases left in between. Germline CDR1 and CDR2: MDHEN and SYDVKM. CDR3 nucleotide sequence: TGTGCCAGCAGTTTGGGGCAGATGGGCACTGAAGCTTTCTTT. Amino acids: CASSLGQMGTEAFF. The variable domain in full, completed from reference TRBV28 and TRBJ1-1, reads DVKVTQSSRYLVKRTGEKVFLECVQDMDHENMFWYRQDPGLGLRLIYFSYDVKMKEKGDIPEGYSVSREKKERFSLILESASTNQTSMYLCASSLGQMGTEAFFGQGTRLTVV.

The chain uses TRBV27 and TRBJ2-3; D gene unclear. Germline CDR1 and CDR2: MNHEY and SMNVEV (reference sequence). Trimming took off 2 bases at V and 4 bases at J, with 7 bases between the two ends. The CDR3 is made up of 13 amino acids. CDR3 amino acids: CASSLAEADTQYF. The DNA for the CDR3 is TGTGCCAGCAGTTTAGCGGAAGCAGATACGCAGTATTTT.

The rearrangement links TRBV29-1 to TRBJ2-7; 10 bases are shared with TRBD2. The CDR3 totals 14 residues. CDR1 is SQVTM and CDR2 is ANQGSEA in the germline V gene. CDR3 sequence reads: CSASGRAHDYEQYF. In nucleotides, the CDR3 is TGCAGTGCCAGCGGGAGGGCCCACGACTACGAGCAGTACTTC.

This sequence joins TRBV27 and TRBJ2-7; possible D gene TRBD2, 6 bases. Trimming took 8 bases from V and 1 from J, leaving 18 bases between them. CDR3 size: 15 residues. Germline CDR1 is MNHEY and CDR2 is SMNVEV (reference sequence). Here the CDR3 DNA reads TGTGCCAGCCGCGGGGTTACAGACAGATCCTACGAGCAGTACTTC. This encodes CASRGVTDRSYEQYF.

CDR3 in amino acids: CASSVRAGVADTQYF. In DNA, the CDR3 is TGTGCCAGCAGCGTAAGAGCGGGAGTGGCAGATACGCAGTATTTT. The V gene is TRBV9, the J gene TRBJ2-3, with 8 bases lining up with TRBD2. Per germline, CDR1 SGDLS and CDR2 YYNGEE. CDR3 size: 15 residues. The J segment lost 4 bases and the V segment lost 1 base, leaving 5 bases of the junction unmatched. Full variable domain (outside the CDR3, taken from reference TRBV9 and TRBJ2-3): DSGVTQTPKHLITATGQRVTLRCSPRSGDLSVYWYQQSLDQGLQFLIQYYNGEERAKGNILERFSAQQFPDLHSELNLSSLELGDSALYFCASSVRAGVADTQYFGPGTRLTVL.

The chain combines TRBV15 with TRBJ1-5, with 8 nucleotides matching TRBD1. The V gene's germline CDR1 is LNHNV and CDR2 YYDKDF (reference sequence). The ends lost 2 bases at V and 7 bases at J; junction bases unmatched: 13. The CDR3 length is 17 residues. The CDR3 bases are TGTGCCACCAGCAGAACGAGCGGACAGGGTTTGCGGCAGCCCCAGCATTTT. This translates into CATSRTSGQGLRQPQHF.

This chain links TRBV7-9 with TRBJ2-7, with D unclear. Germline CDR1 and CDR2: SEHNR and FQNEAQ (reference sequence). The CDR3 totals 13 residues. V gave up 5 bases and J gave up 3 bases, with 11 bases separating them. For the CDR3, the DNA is TGTGCCAGCAGCAGAGATCAGAGCTACGAGCAGTACTTC. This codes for CASSRDQSYEQYF.

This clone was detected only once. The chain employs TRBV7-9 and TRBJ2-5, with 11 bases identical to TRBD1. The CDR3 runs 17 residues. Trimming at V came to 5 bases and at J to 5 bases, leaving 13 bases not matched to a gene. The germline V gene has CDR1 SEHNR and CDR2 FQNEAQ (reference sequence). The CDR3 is CASSESPGTGGRETQYF. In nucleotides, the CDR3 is TGTGCCAGCAGCGAGAGCCCCGGGACAGGGGGACGGGAGACCCAGTACTTC. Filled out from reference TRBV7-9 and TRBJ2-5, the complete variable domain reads DTGVSQNPRHKITKRGQNVTFRCDPISEHNRLYWYRQTLGQGPEFLTYFQNEAQLEKSRLLSDRFSAERPKGSFSTLEIQRTEQGDSAMYLCASSESPGTGGRETQYFGPGTRLLVL.

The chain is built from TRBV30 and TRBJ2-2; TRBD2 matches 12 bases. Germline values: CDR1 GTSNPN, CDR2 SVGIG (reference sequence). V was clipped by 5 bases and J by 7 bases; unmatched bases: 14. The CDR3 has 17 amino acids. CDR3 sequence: CAWEPGLAGPGGGELFF. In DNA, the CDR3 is TGTGCCTGGGAACCGGGACTAGCGGGCCCAGGGGGCGGGGAGCTGTTTTTT.

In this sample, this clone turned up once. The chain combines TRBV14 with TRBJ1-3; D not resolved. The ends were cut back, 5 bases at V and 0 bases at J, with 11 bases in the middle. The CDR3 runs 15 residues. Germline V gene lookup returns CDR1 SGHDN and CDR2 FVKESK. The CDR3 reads CASSWEGSSGNTIYF. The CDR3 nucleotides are TGTGCCAGCAGCTGGGAGGGAAGCTCTGGAAACACCATATATTTT.

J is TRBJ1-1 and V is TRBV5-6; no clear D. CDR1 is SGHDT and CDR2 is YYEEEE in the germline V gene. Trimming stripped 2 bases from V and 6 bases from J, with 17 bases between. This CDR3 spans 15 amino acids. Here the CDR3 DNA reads TGTGCCAGCAGCTTCGCTCCCATCGGACGTCCTGAAGCTTTCTTT. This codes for CASSFAPIGRPEAFF.